Below are 14 T cell receptor beta chains sequenced from a single sample in a study of identifying expanded T cells in peripheral blood. The protocol was immunoSEQ multiplex PCR, while the TCRdb copy is restricted to in-frame clones and leaves out a portion. The sample has some 75,000 clones; about nine tenths are singletons. The sequenced sample was blood. Source of these receptors: a person between 18 and 75 years old in good health.

This clone appeared a few times. The chain carries TRBV2 and TRBJ1-6, with D hard to call. Germline V lookup: CDR1 SNHLY, CDR2 FYNNEI. This CDR3 region has 12 residues. V lost 2 bases to trimming and J lost 9 bases, with 5 bases between them. This CDR3 is CASSERSSPLHF. As DNA, the CDR3 is TGTGCCAGCAGTGAAAGGAGTTCACCCCTCCACTTT.

The chain couples TRBV29-1 to TRBJ2-1, with 13 bases that match TRBD2. This CDR3 has 15 amino acids. Germline trimming cut 4 bases from V and 4 bases from J; bases unmatched to any gene: 4. Germline-derived CDR1 and CDR2 are SQVTM and ANQGSEA. The CDR3: CSVGTSGGFYNEQFF. For the CDR3, the DNA is TGCAGCGTTGGGACTAGCGGGGGCTTTTACAATGAGCAGTTCTTC.

V and J are TRBV28 and TRBJ2-2; 11 bases are shared with TRBD2. V lost 7 bases, J lost 3 bases, and 7 bases stayed unmatched. Germline V gene lookup returns CDR1 MDHEN and CDR2 SYDVKM. The CDR3 is 16 amino acids. Here the CDR3 reads CASNLAGGPYTGELFF. CDR3 nucleotides: TGTGCCAGCAATCTAGCGGGAGGTCCCTACACCGGGGAGCTGTTTTTT.

V and J are TRBV6-1 and TRBJ1-1; 9 positions agree with TRBD1. Germline loops: CDR1 MNHNS, CDR2 SASEGT. This CDR3 spans 15 amino acids. With V trimmed by 4 bases and J by 4 bases, 7 bases remained unmatched. The CDR3 reads CASSAAGTGSTEAFF. The CDR3 DNA reads as TGTGCCAGCAGTGCTGCCGGGACAGGGAGCACTGAAGCTTTCTTT.

The rearrangement uses TRBV7-8 and TRBJ2-2; 9 bases align to TRBD2. The CDR3 runs 16 residues. CDR1 is SGHVS, CDR2 FQNEAQ, per germline. V was clipped by 2 bases and J by 2 bases; unmatched bases: 3. In DNA, the CDR3 is TGTGCCAGCAGCTTATCTAGCGGGGTAAACACCGGGGAGCTGTTTTTT. Translating gives CASSLSSGVNTGELFF.

This sequence joins TRBV2 and TRBJ2-5, with D perhaps matching TRBD2 (6 bases). Trimming left V 6 bases short and J 2 bases short, with 10 bases between. Germline assignment: CDR1 SNHLY and CDR2 FYNNEI. CDR3 length: 13 residues. The CDR3 protein is CASRGTRQETQYF. CDR3 nucleotides: TGTGCCAGCAGGGGGACTCGTCAAGAGACCCAGTACTTC.

This chain links TRBV18 with TRBJ2-1, with a tentative D call TRBD1 (6 bases). Germline CDR1 and CDR2: KGHSH and LQKENI. The germline V and J ends were trimmed by 3 bases and 8 bases, with 11 bases remaining between them. The length of the CDR3 is 13 residues. The CDR3 DNA sequence: TGTGCCAGCTCACCGTATGGGGGCGATGAGCAGTTCTTC. As protein: CASSPYGGDEQFF.

A few counts support this clone. This sequence joins TRBV14 and TRBJ2-7; D assignment may be TRBD1 or TRBD2 (5 bases each). Germline lookup yields CDR1 SGHDN and CDR2 FVKESK. V lost 4 bases, J lost 1 base, and 11 bases lay in between. The CDR3 runs 14 residues. The CDR3 sequence: CASSPRDRSYEQYF. CDR3 in DNA: TGTGCCAGCAGCCCCCGGGACCGGTCCTACGAGCAGTACTTC.

The V and J genes are TRBV19 and TRBJ2-3; D may be TRBD1 (6 bases). Trimming removed 5 bases from V and 2 bases from J, with 26 bases in between. This CDR3 contains 19 residues. Germline CDR1 is LNHDA and CDR2 is SQIVND (reference sequence). For the CDR3, the DNA is TGTGCCAGTAGTTTCTCGGAGTCCGTGTCGGACAGTACCACAGATACGCAGTATTTT. Translated, it gives CASSFSESVSDSTTDTQYF.

The rearrangement joins TRBV5-6 to TRBJ1-2; weak D call: TRBD1 (6 bases). Per germline, CDR1 SGHDT and CDR2 YYEEEE. V lost 0 bases to trimming and J lost 7 bases, with 16 bases between them. The CDR3 extends over 15 amino acids. CDR3 sequence (DNA): TGTGCCAGCAGCTTGGCCGTTCAGGGGATAGGTGGCTACACCTTC. This translates into CASSLAVQGIGGYTF. The whole variable domain, remainder taken from reference TRBV5-6 and TRBJ1-2, is DAGVTQSPTHLIKTRGQQVTLRCSPKSGHDTVSWYQQALGQGPQFIFQYYEEEERQRGNFPDRFSGHQFPNYSSELNVNALLLGDSALYLCASSLAVQGIGGYTFGSGTRLTVV.

The chain joins TRBV7-2 to TRBJ1-2, with D tentatively TRBD1 (5 bases). Per germline, CDR1 SGHTA and CDR2 FQGNSA. CDR3 size: 15 residues. Trimming stripped 5 bases from V and 11 bases from J, with 24 bases between. CDR3 region: CASSAMGMGGTPYTF. In DNA form, the CDR3 reads TGTGCCAGCAGCGCGATGGGTATGGGGGGTACGCCTTACACCTTC.

This clone was counted between two and nine times. This chain connects TRBV15 to TRBJ2-7; 8 positions match TRBD1. Germline V gene data show CDR1 as LNHNV and CDR2 as YYDKDF (reference sequence). J lost 1 base, V lost 3 bases, and 5 bases had no gene match. CDR3 length: 15 amino acids. The CDR3 spells CATSSDRGSSYEQYF. Written as DNA, the CDR3 is TGTGCCACCAGCAGTGACAGGGGTTCGTCCTACGAGCAGTACTTC.

The chain is built from TRBV15 and TRBJ2-1, with 9 bases lining up with TRBD2. CDR3 size: 16 residues. Germline values: CDR1 LNHNV, CDR2 YYDKDF (reference sequence). Trimming removed 1 base from V and 5 bases from J; junction bases left unmatched: 6. The CDR3, as DNA: TGTGCCACCAGCAGAGGTGCGGGACTAGCCCACAATGAGCAGTTCTTC. This encodes CATSRGAGLAHNEQFF.

This chain uses TRBV29-1 with TRBJ2-2, with 7 positions matching TRBD2. Trimming cost V 7 bases and J 1 base; bases outside gene matches: 6. The CDR3 is 14 amino acids. Germline CDR1 reads SQVTM; CDR2 reads ANQGSEA. The CDR3 region has the DNA TGCAGCGCAACCGCGGGAGTGAACACCGGGGAGCTGTTTTTT. It encodes CSATAGVNTGELFF.